The source of this TCR beta chain is a study of blood T cell repertoires in COVID-19. Whole-study context: The cDNA or gDNA used as material had been derived from T cells, B-cell-depleted T cells, or PBMCs.

Method: immunoSEQ multiplex PCR; TCRdb's copy keeps in-frame clones and lacks some. The top ten clones hold approximately 6.1% of a sample with approximately 190,000 clones, roughly 87% of them seen once. This clone was detected once. This TCR was recovered from a woman in her thirties or forties with acute or convalescent COVID-19. What was sequenced was peripheral blood.

The CDR3 reads CASSLSSAYTF. CDR3 DNA sequence: TGTGCCAGCAGCTTATCGAGCGCTTACACCTTC. The chain employs TRBV7-2 and TRBJ1-2, with D unresolved. Deletions cut 2 bases from V and 11 bases from J, with 9 bases between. The germline CDR1 and CDR2 sequences are SGHTA and FQGNSA. CDR3 size: 11 residues.